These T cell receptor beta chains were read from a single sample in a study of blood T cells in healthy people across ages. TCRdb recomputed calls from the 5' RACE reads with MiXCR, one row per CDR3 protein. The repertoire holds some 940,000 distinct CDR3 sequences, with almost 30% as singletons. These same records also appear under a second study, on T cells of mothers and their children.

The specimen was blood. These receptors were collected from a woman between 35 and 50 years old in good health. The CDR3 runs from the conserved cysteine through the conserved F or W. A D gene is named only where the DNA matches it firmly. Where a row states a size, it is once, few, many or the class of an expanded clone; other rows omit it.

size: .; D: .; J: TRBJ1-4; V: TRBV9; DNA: TGTGCCAGCAGCACCAGACGGGGATCGAGACTGTTTTTT; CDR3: CASSTRRGSRLFF
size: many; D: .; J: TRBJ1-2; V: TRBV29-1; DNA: TGCAGCGTGGACATTGGGGATGGCTACACCTTC; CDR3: CSVDIGDGYTF
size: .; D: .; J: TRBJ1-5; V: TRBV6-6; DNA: TGTGCCAGCAGTCGGGACCATTTAGTACCCCAGCATTTT; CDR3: CASSRDHLVPQHF
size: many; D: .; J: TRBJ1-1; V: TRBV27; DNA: TGTGCCAGCCTGGGGATGAACACTGAAGCTTTCTTT; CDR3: CASLGMNTEAFF
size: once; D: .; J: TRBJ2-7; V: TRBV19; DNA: TGTGCCAGTAGTAATACAAGGACAGACTACGAGCAGTACTTC; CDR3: CASSNTRTDYEQYF
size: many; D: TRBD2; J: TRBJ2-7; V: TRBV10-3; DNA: TGTGCCATCAGTGAGCCCTTAGCGGGGAGCTCCTACGAGCAGTACTTC; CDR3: CAISEPLAGSSYEQYF
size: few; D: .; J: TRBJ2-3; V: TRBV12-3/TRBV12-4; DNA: TGTGCCAGCAGTTTTGCAGGGCAATCCTATACGCAGTATTTT; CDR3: CASSFAGQSYTQYF
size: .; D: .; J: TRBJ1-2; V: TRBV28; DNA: TGTGCCAGCGAACACACAGGGACCATCTATGGCTACACCTTC; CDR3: CASEHTGTIYGYTF
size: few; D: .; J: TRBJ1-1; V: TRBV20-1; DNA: TGCAGGGTACTTACAATGAACACTGAAGCTTTCTTT; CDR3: CRVLTMNTEAFF
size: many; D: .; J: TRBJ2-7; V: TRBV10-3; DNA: TGTGCCATCAGTGAGCCAGATCCGGGCGAGCAGTACTTC; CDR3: CAISEPDPGEQYF
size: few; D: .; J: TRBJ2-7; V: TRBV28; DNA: TGTGCCAGCAGTTCATCGGGACGGTTCTCCTACGAGCAGTACTTC; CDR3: CASSSSGRFSYEQYF
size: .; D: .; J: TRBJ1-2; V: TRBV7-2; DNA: TGTGCCAGCAGCTTCACGGGGACGGTGGGAGGGAGCTACACCTTC; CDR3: CASSFTGTVGGSYTF
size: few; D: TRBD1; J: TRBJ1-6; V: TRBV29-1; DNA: TGCAGCGCCCGAGAGGGACAGGGGGGTTCACCCCTCCACTTT; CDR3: CSAREGQGGSPLHF
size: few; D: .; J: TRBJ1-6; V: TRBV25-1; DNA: TGTGCCAGCGTGGCCCGGAACGAAAGGAATTCACCCCTCCACTTT; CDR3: CASVARNERNSPLHF
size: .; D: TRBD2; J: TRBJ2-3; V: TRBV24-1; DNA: TGTGCCACCAGTGCCTGGCGGGGGGGCACAGATACGCAGTATTTT; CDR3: CATSAWRGGTDTQYF
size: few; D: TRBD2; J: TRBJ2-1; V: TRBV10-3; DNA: TGTGCCACGCGGGGGGGGAGCTCCTACAATGAGCAGTTCTTC; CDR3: CATRGGSSYNEQFF
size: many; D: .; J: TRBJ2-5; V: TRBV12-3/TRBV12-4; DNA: TGTGCCAGCAGGGTAATGGAGACCCAGTACTTC; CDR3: CASRVMETQYF
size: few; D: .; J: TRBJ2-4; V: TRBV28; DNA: TGTGCCAGCAGTGCCCCGGGACACTACATTCAGTACTTC; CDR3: CASSAPGHYIQYF
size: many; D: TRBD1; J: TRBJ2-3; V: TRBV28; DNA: TGTGCCAGCAACAGGGGAACCACAGATACGCAGTATTTT; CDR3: CASNRGTTDTQYF
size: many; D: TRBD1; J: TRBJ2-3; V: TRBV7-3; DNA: TGTGCCAGCAGCCTAACAGGGGTAGGCACAGATACGCAGTATTTT; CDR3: CASSLTGVGTDTQYF
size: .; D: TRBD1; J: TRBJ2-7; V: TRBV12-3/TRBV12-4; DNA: TGTGCCAGCAGTTCGATAACAGGGGGCAGCTCCTACGAGCAGTACTTC; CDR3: CASSSITGGSSYEQYF
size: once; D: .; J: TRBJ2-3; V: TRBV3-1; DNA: TGTGCCAGCAGCCAAAGGGAAGGGCTCACAGATACGCAGTATTTT; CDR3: CASSQREGLTDTQYF
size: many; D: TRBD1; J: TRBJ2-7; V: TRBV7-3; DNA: TGTGCCAGCAGCCCCGGGGACAGATTTAGCTCCTACGAGCAGTACTTC; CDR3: CASSPGDRFSSYEQYF
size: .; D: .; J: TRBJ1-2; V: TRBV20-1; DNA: TGCAGTGCTGGAGATTGGGTCGGCAACTATGGCTACACCTTC; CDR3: CSAGDWVGNYGYTF
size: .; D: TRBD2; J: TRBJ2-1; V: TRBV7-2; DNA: TGTGCCAGCAGCTTTGAGCTAGCGGGGGGGGATGAGCAGTTCTTC; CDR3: CASSFELAGGDEQFF
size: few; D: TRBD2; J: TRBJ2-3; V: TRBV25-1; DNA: TGTACCATCTCCCCTAGCGGGGGCACAGATACGCAGTATTTT; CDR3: CTISPSGGTDTQYF